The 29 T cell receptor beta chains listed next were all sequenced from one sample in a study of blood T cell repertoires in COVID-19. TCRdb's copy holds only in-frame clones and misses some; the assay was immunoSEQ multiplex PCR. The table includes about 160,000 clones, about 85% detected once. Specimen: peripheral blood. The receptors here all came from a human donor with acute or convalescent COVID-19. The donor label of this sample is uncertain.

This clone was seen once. CDR3 bases: TGCAGCGTGGCAGGGGATTCGGTCACTGAAGCTTTCTTT. As protein: CSVAGDSVTEAFF. The rearrangement links TRBV29-1 to TRBJ1-1; D is possibly TRBD1 (6 bases). The CDR3 extends over 13 amino acids. Trimming left V 6 bases short and J 4 bases short, with 15 bases between. CDR1 is SQVTM, CDR2 ANQGSEA, per germline.

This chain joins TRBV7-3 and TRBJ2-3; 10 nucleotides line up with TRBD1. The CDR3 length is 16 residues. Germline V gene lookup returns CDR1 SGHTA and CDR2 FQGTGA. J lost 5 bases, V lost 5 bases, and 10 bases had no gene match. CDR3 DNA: TGTGCCAGCAGCGATGGAGGACAGGGGGGGATAGATACGCAGTATTTT. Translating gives CASSDGGQGGIDTQYF.

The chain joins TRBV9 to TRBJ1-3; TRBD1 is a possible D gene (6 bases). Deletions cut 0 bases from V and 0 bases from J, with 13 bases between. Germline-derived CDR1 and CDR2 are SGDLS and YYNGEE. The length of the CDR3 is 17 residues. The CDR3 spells CASSVAQGSRSGNTIYF. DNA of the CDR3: TGTGCCAGCAGCGTAGCCCAGGGGTCCCGCTCTGGAAACACCATATATTTT.

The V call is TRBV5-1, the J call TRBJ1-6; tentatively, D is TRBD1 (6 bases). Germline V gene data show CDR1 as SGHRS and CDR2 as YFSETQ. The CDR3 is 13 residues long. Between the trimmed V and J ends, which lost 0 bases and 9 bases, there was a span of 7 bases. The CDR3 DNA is TGCGCCAGCAGCTTGGAACAGGGTTCACCCCTCCACTTT. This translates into CASSLEQGSPLHF.

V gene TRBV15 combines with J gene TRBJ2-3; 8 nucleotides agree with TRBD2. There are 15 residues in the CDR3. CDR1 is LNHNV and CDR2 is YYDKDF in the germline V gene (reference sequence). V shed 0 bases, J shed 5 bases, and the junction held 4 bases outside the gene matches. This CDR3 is CATSRDGAGGDTQYF. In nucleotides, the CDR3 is TGTGCCACCAGCAGAGATGGGGCGGGGGGAGATACGCAGTATTTT.

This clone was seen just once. The CDR3 DNA reads TGTGCCAGCAGCTTAACTCCAGCGTACCAAGAGACCCAGTACTTC. It yields the protein CASSLTPAYQETQYF. This chain uses TRBV7-6 with TRBJ2-5; D is uncertain. Per the germline V gene, CDR1 is SGHVS and CDR2 is FNYEAQ. With 2 bases removed from V and 0 bases from J, the gap between germline ends came to 10 bases. The CDR3 covers 15 residues. The full variable domain, rest sourced from reference TRBV7-6 and TRBJ2-5, is GAGVSQSPRYKVTKRGQDVALRCDPISGHVSLYWYRQALGQGPEFLTYFNYEAQQDKSGLPNDRFSAERPEGSISTLTIQRTEQRDSAMYRCASSLTPAYQETQYFGPGTRLLVL.

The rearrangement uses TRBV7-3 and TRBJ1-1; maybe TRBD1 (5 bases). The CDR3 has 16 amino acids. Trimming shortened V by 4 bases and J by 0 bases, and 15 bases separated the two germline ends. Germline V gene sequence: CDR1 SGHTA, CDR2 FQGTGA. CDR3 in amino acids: CASSYGGGHLNTEAFF. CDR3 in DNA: TGTGCCAGCAGCTACGGGGGAGGACACTTGAACACTGAAGCTTTCTTT.

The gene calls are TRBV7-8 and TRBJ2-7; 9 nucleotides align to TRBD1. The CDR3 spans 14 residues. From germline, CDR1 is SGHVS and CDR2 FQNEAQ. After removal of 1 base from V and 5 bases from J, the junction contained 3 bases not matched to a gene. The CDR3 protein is CASSLETGGNEQYF. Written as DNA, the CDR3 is TGTGCCAGCAGCTTAGAAACAGGGGGCAACGAGCAGTACTTC.

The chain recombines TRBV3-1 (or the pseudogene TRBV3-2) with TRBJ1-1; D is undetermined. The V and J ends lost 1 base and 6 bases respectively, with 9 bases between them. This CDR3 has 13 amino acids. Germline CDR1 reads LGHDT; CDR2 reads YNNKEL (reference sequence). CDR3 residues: CASSQARGSEAFF. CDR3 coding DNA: TGTGCCAGCAGCCAAGCTCGGGGATCTGAAGCTTTCTTT.

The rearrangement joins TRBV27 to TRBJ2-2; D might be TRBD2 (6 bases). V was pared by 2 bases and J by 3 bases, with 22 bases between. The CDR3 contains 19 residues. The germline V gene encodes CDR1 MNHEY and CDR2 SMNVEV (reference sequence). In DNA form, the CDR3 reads TGTGCCAGCAGTTTAAAGGTTGGGGGGTCTAGGTGGTACACCGGGGAGCTGTTTTTT. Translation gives CASSLKVGGSRWYTGELFF.

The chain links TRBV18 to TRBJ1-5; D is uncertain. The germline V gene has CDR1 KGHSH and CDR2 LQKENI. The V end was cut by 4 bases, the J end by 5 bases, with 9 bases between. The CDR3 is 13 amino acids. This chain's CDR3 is CASSRGVDQPQHF. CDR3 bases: TGTGCCAGCTCACGGGGAGTCGATCAGCCCCAGCATTTT.

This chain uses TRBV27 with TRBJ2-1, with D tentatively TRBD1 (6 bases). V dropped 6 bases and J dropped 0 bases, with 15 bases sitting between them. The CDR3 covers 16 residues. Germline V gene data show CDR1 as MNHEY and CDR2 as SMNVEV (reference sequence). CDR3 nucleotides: TGTGCCAGCAGAAGGGGGACCCACAGCTCCTACAATGAGCAGTTCTTC. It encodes CASRRGTHSSYNEQFF.

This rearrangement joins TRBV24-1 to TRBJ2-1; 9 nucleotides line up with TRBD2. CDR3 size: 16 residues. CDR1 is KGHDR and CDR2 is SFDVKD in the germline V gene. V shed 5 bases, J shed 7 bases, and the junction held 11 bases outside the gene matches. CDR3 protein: CATSAMTSGGGNEQFF. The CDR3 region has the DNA TGTGCCACCAGTGCCATGACTAGCGGAGGTGGGAATGAGCAGTTCTTC.

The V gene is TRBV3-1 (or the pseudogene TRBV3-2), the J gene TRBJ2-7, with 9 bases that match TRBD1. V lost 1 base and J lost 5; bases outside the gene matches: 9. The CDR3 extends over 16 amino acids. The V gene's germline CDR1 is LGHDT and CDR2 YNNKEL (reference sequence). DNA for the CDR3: TGTGCCAGCAGCCAAGTATCGGGACAGGGTTCCCACGAGCAGTACTTC. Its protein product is CASSQVSGQGSHEQYF.

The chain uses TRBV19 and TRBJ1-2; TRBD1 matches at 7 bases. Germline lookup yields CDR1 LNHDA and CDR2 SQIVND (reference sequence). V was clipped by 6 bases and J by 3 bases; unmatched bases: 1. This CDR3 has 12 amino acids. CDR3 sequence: CASRGQYYGYTF. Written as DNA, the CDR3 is TGTGCCAGTAGGGGACAGTACTATGGCTACACCTTC.

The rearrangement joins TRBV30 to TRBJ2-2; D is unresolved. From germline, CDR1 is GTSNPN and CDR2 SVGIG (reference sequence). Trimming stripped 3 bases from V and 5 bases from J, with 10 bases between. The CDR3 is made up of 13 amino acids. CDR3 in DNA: TGTGCCTGGAGGACGGGTAGTACCGGGGAGCTGTTTTTT. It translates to CAWRTGSTGELFF.

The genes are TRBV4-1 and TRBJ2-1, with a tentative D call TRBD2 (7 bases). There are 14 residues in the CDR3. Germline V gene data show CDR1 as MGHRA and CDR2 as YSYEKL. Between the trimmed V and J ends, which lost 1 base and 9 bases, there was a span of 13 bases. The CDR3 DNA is TGCGCCAGCAGCCAAGGTCGGGGGGCAGTTGAGCAGTTCTTC. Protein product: CASSQGRGAVEQFF.

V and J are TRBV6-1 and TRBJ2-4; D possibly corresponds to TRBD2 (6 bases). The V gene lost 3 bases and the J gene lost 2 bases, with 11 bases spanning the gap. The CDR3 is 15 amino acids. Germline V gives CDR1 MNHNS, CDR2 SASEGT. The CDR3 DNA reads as TGTGCCAGCAGTGATCGGGGGACGACCAAAAACATTCAGTACTTC. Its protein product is CASSDRGTTKNIQYF.

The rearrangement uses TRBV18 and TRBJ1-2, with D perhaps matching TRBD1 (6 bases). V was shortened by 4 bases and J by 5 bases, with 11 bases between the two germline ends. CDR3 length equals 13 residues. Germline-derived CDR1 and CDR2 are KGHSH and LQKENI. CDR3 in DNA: TGTGCCAGCTCACGGGACACCAATTATGGCTACACCTTC. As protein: CASSRDTNYGYTF.

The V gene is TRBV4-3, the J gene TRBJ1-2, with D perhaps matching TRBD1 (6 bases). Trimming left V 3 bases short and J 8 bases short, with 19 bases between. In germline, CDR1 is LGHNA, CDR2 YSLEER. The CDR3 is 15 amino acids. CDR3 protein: CASSQLTGSGGGYTF. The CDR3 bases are TGCGCCAGCAGCCAGCTTACAGGGTCGGGAGGAGGCTACACCTTC.

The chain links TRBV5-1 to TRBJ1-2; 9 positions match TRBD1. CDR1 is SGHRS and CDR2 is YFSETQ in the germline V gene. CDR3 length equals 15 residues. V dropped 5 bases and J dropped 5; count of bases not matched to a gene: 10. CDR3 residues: CASRSQPGTGYGYTF. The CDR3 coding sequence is TGCGCCAGCAGAAGTCAGCCCGGGACAGGGTATGGCTACACCTTC.

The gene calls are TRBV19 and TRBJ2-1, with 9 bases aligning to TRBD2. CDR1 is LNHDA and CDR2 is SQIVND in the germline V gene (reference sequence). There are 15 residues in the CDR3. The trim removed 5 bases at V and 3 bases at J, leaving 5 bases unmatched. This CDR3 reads CASSQSGGRYNEQFF. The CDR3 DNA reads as TGTGCCAGTAGTCAGAGCGGGGGGCGCTACAATGAGCAGTTCTTC. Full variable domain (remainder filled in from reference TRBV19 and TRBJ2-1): DGGITQSPKYLFRKEGQNVTLSCEQNLNHDAMYWYRQDPGQGLRLIYYSQIVNDFQKGDIAEGYSVSREKKESFPLTVTSAQKNPTAFYLCASSQSGGRYNEQFFGPGTRLTVL.

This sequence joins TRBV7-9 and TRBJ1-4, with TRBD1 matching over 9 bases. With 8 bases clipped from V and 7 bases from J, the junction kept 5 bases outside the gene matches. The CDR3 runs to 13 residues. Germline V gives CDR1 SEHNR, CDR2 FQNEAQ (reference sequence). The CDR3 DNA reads TGTGCCAGCCAGACAGGGGGTAGTGAAAAACTGTTTTTT. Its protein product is CASQTGGSEKLFF.

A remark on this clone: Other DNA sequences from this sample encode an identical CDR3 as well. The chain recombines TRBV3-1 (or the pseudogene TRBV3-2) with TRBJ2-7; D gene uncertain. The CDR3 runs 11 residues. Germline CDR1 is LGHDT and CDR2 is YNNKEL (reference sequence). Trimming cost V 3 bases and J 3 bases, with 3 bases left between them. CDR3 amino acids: CASSQSYEQYF. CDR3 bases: TGTGCCAGCAGCCAGAGCTACGAGCAGTACTTC.

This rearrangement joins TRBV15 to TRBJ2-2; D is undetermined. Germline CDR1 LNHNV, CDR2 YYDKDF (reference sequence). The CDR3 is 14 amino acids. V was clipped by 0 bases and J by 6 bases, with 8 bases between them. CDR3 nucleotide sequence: TGTGCCACCAGCAGAGATCGCGCCTCCGGGGAGCTGTTTTTT. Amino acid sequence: CATSRDRASGELFF.

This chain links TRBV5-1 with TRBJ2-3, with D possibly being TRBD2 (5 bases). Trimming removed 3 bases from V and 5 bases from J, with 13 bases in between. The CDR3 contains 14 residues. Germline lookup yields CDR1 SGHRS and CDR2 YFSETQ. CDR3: CASSSSPGVDTQYF. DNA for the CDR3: TGCGCCAGCAGCTCATCACCCGGGGTAGATACGCAGTATTTT.

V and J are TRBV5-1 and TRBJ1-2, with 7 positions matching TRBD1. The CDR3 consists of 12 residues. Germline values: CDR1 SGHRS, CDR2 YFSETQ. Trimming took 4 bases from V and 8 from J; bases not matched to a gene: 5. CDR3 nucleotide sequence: TGCGCCAGCAGCCTGACAGGGCCGGGCTACACCTTC. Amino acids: CASSLTGPGYTF.

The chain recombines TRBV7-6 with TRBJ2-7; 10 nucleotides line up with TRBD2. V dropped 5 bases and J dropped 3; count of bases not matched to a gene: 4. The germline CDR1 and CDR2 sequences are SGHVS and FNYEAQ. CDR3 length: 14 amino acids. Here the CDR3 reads CASSLASGGYEQYF. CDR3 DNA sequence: TGTGCCAGCAGCCTTGCTAGCGGGGGCTACGAGCAGTACTTC.

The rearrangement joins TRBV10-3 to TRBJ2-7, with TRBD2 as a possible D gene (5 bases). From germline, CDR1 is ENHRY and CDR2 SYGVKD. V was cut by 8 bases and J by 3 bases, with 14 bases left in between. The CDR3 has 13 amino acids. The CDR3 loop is CAIRQPEGYEQYF. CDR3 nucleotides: TGTGCCATCCGCCAGCCCGAGGGCTACGAGCAGTACTTC.